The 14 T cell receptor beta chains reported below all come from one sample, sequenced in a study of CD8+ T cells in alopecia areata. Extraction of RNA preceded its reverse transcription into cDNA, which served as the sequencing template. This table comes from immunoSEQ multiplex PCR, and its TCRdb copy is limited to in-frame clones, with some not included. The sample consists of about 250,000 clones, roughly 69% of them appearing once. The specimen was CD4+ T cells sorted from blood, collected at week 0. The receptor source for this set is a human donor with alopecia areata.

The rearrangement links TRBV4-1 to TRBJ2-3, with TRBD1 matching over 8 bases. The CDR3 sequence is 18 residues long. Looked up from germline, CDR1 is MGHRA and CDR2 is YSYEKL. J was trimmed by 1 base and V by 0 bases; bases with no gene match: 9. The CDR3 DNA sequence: TGCGCCAGCAGCCAAGATCTTGTTTCAGGGGGCCGCACAGATACGCAGTATTTT. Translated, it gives CASSQDLVSGGRTDTQYF.

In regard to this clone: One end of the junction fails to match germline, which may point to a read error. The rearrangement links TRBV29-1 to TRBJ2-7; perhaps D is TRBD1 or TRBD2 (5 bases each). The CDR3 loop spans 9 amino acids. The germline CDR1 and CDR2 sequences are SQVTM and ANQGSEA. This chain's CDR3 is CSTQPGPLF. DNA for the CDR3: TGCAGCACACAACCGGGACCTCTCTTC.

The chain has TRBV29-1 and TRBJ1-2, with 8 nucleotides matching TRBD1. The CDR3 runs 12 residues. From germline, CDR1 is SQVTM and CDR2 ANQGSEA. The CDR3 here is CSGGQVIDGYTF. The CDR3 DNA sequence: TGCAGTGGGGGACAGGTAATCGATGGCTACACCTTC.

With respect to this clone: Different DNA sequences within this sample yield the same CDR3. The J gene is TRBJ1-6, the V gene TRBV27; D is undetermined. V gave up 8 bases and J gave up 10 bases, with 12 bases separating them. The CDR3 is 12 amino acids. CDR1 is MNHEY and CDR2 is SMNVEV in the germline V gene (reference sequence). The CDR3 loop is CASRWGGSPLHF. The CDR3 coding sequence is TGTGCCAGCCGTTGGGGAGGCTCACCCCTCCACTTT.

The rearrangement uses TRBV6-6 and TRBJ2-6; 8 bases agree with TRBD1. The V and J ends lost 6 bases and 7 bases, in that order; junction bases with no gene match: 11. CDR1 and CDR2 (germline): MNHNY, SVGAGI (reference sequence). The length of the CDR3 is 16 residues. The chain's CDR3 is CASRFRTGWDANVLTF. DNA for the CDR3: TGTGCCAGCAGATTCCGGACAGGGTGGGACGCCAACGTCCTGACTTTC.

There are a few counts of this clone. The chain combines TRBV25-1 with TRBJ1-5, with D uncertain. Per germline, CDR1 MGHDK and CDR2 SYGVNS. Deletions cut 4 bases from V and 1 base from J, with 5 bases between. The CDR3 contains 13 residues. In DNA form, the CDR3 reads TGTGCCAGCAGTGGGGGAAGCAATCAGCCCCAGCATTTT. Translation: CASSGGSNQPQHF.

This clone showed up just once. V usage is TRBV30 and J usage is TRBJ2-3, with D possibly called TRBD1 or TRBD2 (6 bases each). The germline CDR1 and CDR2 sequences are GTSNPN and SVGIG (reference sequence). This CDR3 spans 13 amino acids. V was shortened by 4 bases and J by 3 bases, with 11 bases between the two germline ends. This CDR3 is CAWKGGWTDTQYF. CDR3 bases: TGTGCCTGGAAGGGGGGTTGGACAGATACGCAGTATTTT. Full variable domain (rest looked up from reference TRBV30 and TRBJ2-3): SQTIHQWPATLVQPVGSPLSLECTVEGTSNPNLYWYRQAAGRGLQLLFYSVGIGQISSEVPQNLSASRPQDRQFILSSKKLLLSDSGFYLCAWKGGWTDTQYFGPGTRLTVL.

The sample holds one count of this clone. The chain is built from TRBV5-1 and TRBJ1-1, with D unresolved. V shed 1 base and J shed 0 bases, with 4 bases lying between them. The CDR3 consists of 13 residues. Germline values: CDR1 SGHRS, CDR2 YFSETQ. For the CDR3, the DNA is TGCGCCAGCAGCTTGAGGCTGAACACTGAAGCTTTCTTT. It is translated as CASSLRLNTEAFF.

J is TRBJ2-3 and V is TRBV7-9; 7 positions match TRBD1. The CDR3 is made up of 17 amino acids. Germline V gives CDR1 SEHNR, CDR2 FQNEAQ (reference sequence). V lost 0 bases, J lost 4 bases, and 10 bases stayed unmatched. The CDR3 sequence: CASSLAPTGVFADTQYF. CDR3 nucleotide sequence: TGTGCCAGCAGCTTAGCCCCCACAGGGGTGTTTGCAGATACGCAGTATTTT. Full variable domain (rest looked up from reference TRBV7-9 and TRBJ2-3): DTGVSQNPRHKITKRGQNVTFRCDPISEHNRLYWYRQTLGQGPEFLTYFQNEAQLEKSRLLSDRFSAERPKGSFSTLEIQRTEQGDSAMYLCASSLAPTGVFADTQYFGPGTRLTVL.

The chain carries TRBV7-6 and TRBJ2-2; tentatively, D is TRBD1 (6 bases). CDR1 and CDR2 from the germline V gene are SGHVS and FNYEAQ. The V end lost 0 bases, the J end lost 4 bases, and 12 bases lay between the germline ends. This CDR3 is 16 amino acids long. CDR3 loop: CASSLAPGTLTGELFF. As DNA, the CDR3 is TGTGCCAGCAGCTTAGCGCCGGGGACACTCACCGGGGAGCTGTTTTTT.

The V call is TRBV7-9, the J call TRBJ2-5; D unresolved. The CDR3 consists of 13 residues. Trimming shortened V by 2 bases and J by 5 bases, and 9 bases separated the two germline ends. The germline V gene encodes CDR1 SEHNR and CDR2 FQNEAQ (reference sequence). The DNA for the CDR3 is TGTGCCAGCAGCTTAAGCCTCGGGGAGACCCAGTACTTC. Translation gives CASSLSLGETQYF.

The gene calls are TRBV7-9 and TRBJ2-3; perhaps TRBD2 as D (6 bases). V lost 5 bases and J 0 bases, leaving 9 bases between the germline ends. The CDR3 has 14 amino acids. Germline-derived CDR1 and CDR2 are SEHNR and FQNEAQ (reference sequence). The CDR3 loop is CASSPGLSTDTQYF. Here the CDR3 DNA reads TGTGCCAGCAGCCCGGGACTTAGCACAGATACGCAGTATTTT.

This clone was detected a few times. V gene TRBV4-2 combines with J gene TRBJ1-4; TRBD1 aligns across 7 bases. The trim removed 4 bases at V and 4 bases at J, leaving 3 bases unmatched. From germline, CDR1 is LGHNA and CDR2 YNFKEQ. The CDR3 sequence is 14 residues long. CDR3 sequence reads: CASSPGQLNEKLFF. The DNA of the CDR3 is TGTGCCAGCAGCCCGGGACAGCTTAATGAAAAACTGTTTTTT.

This chain's CDR3 is CAISESRDRSNSPLHF. The CDR3, as DNA: TGTGCCATCAGTGAGTCGAGGGACAGGTCGAATTCACCCCTCCACTTT. The chain recombines TRBV10-3 with TRBJ1-6, with 8 bases that match TRBD1. V was clipped by 0 bases and J by 7 bases; unmatched bases: 5. The CDR3 spans 16 residues. In germline, CDR1 is ENHRY, CDR2 SYGVKD.